The 8 T cell receptor beta chains presented below share a single source sample, sequenced in a study of cytomegalovirus exposure and HLA in healthy donors (dated by TCRdb to 2016 to 2017). Library construction relied on the immunoSEQ multiplex PCR assay. A mixture of 60 forward primers for TCR Vbeta segments and 13 reverse primers for TCR Jbeta segments was used in the multiplex PCR. TCRdb provides this immuneACCESS table in a form limited to in-frame rearrangements. Some clones are lacking; in checked studies, under half of them reflect an unresolved V gene, and why the rest are absent is not known. Here the sample has roughly 120,000 clones; approximately 80% occur a single time. The top ten constitute approximately 0.22% of the sample. The sample was PBMCs. Every receptor here comes from a man aged 50 to 59 in good health and CMV-seronegative.

The table lists this clone with a few counts. This chain links TRBV7-2 with TRBJ1-1, with 7 bases that match TRBD1. The CDR3 is 15 amino acids. CDR1 SGHTA and CDR2 FQGNSA come from the germline V gene. The V and J ends lost 1 base and 1 base, in that order; junction bases with no gene match: 3. The CDR3 loop reads CASSLGTGENTEAFF. The CDR3 bases are TGTGCCAGCAGCTTAGGAACAGGGGAGAACACTGAAGCTTTCTTT.

This clone was detected only a few times. The chain combines TRBV4-2 with TRBJ2-7; 10 bases fit TRBD2. CDR3 length equals 18 residues. J lost 4 bases, V lost 1 base, and 13 bases had no gene match. Looked up from germline, CDR1 is LGHNA and CDR2 is YNFKEQ. CDR3 DNA sequence: TGTGCCAGCAGCCAAGGGGGGAGTAGCGGGGGGCCCTCGTACGAGCAGTACTTC. Amino acids: CASSQGGSSGGPSYEQYF.

The CDR3 region is CASSWDYKRMNTEAFF. The DNA of the CDR3 is TGTGCCAGCAGTTGGGACTACAAGAGGATGAACACTGAAGCTTTCTTT. The chain joins TRBV28 to TRBJ1-1; the D gene is possibly TRBD1 (5 bases). This CDR3 has 16 amino acids. Germline lookup yields CDR1 MDHEN and CDR2 SYDVKM. The V gene lost 4 bases and the J gene lost 0 bases, with 15 bases spanning the gap. Using reference TRBV28 and TRBJ1-1 for the parts outside the CDR3, the full variable domain is DVKVTQSSRYLVKRTGEKVFLECVQDMDHENMFWYRQDPGLGLRLIYFSYDVKMKEKGDIPEGYSVSREKKERFSLILESASTNQTSMYLCASSWDYKRMNTEAFFGQGTRLTVV.

For this clone: One junction end does not reproduce the germline sequence, and a read error may be involved. CDR3 sequence (DNA): TGTGCCAGCAGCCCGACAGGGGGGGGAGATGCGCAGTATTTT. It yields the protein CASSPTGGGDAQYF. V gene TRBV13 combines with J gene TRBJ2-3, with 9 positions matching TRBD1. From germline, CDR1 is PRHDT and CDR2 FYEKMQ (reference sequence). CDR3 length: 14 amino acids.

This chain uses TRBV6-1 with TRBJ2-7; D is ambiguous. CDR3 length: 12 amino acids. Germline V gives CDR1 MNHNS, CDR2 SASEGT. V was clipped by 2 bases and J by 4 bases, with 6 bases between them. For the CDR3, the DNA is TGTGCCAGCAGTGAAATCCTGTACGAGCAGTACTTC. This codes for CASSEILYEQYF.

The V gene is TRBV29-1, the J gene TRBJ2-7; D possibly corresponds to TRBD1 (6 bases). The germline V and J ends were trimmed by 6 bases and 3 bases, with 12 bases remaining between them. CDR3 length: 12 amino acids. Germline V gene data show CDR1 as SQVTM and CDR2 as ANQGSEA. The DNA for the CDR3 is TGCAGCGTGGAGGACAGCCTCTACGAGCAGTACTTC. Its protein is CSVEDSLYEQYF.

A word on this clone: Its ends do not fully match the called genes, so a read error is possible. This rearrangement joins TRBV7-9 to TRBJ2-7, with TRBD1 matching over 7 bases. Germline CDR1 and CDR2: SEHNR and FQNEAQ (reference sequence). This CDR3 spans 16 amino acids. The DNA for the CDR3 is TGTTCCAGCAGCTTCAAACCGGGACAGCCTTCCTACGAGCAGTACTTC. Protein product: CSSSFKPGQPSYEQYF. The variable domain in full, with the rest retrieved from reference TRBV7-9 and TRBJ2-7, is DTGVSQNPRHKITKRGQNVTFRCDPISEHNRLYWYRQTLGQGPEFLTYFQNEAQLEKSRLLSDRFSAERPKGSFSTLEIQRTEQGDSAMYLCSSSFKPGQPSYEQYFGPGTRLTVT.

The chain has TRBV11-2 and TRBJ2-7, with 14 bases matching TRBD2. V shed 1 base, J shed 9 bases, and the junction held 8 bases outside the gene matches. The germline V gene has CDR1 SGHAT and CDR2 FQNNGV. This CDR3 has 16 amino acids. This CDR3 is CASSLVAGLAGGGQYF. The CDR3 region has the DNA TGTGCCAGCAGCTTAGTCGCAGGACTAGCGGGAGGTGGGCAGTACTTC.